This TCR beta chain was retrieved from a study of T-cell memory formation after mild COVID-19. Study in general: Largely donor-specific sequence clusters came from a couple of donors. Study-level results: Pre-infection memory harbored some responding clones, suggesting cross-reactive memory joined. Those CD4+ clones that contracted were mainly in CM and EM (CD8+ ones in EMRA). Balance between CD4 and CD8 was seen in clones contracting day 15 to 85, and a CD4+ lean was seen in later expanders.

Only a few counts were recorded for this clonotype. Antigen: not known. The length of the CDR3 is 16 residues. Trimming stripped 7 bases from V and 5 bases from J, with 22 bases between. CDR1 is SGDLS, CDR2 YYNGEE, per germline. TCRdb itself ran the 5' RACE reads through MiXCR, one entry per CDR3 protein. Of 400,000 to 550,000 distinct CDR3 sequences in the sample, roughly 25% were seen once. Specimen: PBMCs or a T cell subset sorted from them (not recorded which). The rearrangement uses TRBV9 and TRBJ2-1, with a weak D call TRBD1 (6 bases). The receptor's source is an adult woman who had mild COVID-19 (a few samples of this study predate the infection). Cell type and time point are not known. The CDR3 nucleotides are TGTGCCAGCGGGGGCCTTGGGCTAACCCCGGACAATGAGCAGTTCTTC. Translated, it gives CASGGLGLTPDNEQFF.